Presented here are 27 T cell receptor beta chains from one specimen sequenced in a study of regulatory T cells in long-lasting Graves disease. Investigators prepared the TCR beta libraries by applying iRepertoire HTBI primers and Arm-PCR of CDR3 regions. TCRdb recomputed calls from the multiplex PCR reads with MiXCR, one row per CDR3 protein. The sample consists of some 330,000 distinct CDR3 sequences, approximately 10% of them appearing once. Time point reported: newly diagnosed GD, antithyroid drugs for less than 3 months. Making the TCR library involved RNA that had been extracted from PBMCs. These data also formed part of another study, on T cells in Graves' hyperthyroidism and ophthalmopathy.

The sample consisted of peripheral blood mononuclear cells (PBMCs), taken at new diagnosis, from a patient treated with antithyroid drugs. Every receptor here comes from a woman aged 18-29 years with Graves disease.

The chain is built from TRBV19 and TRBJ1-1; unclear D gene. The ends were cut back, 3 bases at V and 1 base at J, with 6 bases in the middle. The CDR3 is made up of 13 amino acids. Germline V gene lookup returns CDR1 LNHDA and CDR2 SQIVND (reference sequence). The chain's CDR3 is CASSITSNTEAFF. CDR3 DNA sequence: TGTGCCAGTAGTATTACCTCGAACACTGAAGCTTTCTTT.

This clonotype was recorded many times. V gene TRBV28 combines with J gene TRBJ2-7; 12 bases are a match to TRBD2. This CDR3 region has 16 residues. Looked up from germline, CDR1 is MDHEN and CDR2 is SYDVKM. Germline trimming cut 2 bases from V and 5 bases from J; bases unmatched to any gene: 7. CDR3 nucleotide sequence: TGTGCCAGCAGTTTACTACCTAGCGGGAGGGCCCACGAGCAGTACTTC. Translation: CASSLLPSGRAHEQYF.

In this sample, this clonotype turned up many times. The V gene is TRBV20-1, the J gene TRBJ2-1, with no clear D. This CDR3 region has 11 residues. Germline V gives CDR1 DFQATT, CDR2 SNEGSKA (reference sequence). With 6 bases removed from V and 5 bases from J, the gap between germline ends came to 8 bases. The CDR3 sequence is CSAPTNNEQFF. CDR3 nucleotide sequence: TGCAGTGCCCCTACTAACAATGAGCAGTTCTTC.

This clonotype occurred many times. This chain links TRBV11-3 with TRBJ2-2; D not certain. The CDR3 is made up of 19 amino acids. The V gene lost 1 base and the J gene lost 6 bases, with 24 bases spanning the gap. The germline gives CDR1 SGHNT, CDR2 YENEEA. The CDR3 nucleotides are TGTGCCAGCAGCTTAGGTCTTAGGGCGCAATCACTACCACCCGGGGAGCTGTTTTTT. Its protein is CASSLGLRAQSLPPGELFF.

In this sample, this clonotype turned up many times. The CDR3 DNA reads as TGTGCCAGCAGCAACCGGGACTTTTCCGGGCATGGCTACACCTTC. This codes for CASSNRDFSGHGYTF. V usage is TRBV13 and J usage is TRBJ1-2; TRBD1 is a possible D gene (5 bases). This CDR3 comprises 15 residues. The germline V gene has CDR1 PRHDT and CDR2 FYEKMQ (reference sequence). Trimming left V 5 bases short and J 6 bases short, with 19 bases between.

With respect to this clonotype: This clone may be a read error of a much larger clone one base away. This chain uses TRBV20-1 with TRBJ1-1; D is ambiguous. This CDR3 has 11 residues. From germline, CDR1 is DFQATT and CDR2 SNEGSKA (reference sequence). The CDR3 nucleotides are TGCAGTGCTAGAGATCGAGACATAGCTCTCTTT. Translating gives CSARDRDIALF.

The table lists this clonotype with many counts. The V and J genes are TRBV12-3 or TRBV12-4 and TRBJ1-5, with no clear D. The CDR3 runs to 14 residues. With 1 base removed from V and 7 bases from J, the gap between germline ends came to 11 bases. CDR3 sequence: CASSLEVGGQPQHF. In DNA, the CDR3 is TGTGCCAGCAGTTTAGAGGTTGGCGGCCAGCCCCAGCATTTT.

This clonotype was seen at least ten times. This sequence joins TRBV6-1 and TRBJ2-3; D is perhaps TRBD1 (5 bases). The V gene lost 6 bases and the J gene lost 8 bases, with 12 bases spanning the gap. Germline lookup yields CDR1 MNHNS and CDR2 SASEGT. CDR3 length: 12 residues. CDR3 DNA sequence: TGTGCCAGCAGCTCGGCAAGGGGTACGCAGTATTTT. It translates to CASSSARGTQYF.

This clonotype was seen ten or more times. The chain is built from TRBV7-9 and TRBJ2-1, with D possibly being TRBD1 or TRBD2 (5 bases each). Deletions cut 5 bases from V and 0 bases from J, with 14 bases between. The CDR3 has 16 residues. CDR1 and CDR2 (germline): SEHNR, FQNEAQ (reference sequence). CDR3: CASSQDPGSSYNEQFF. The CDR3 region has the DNA TGTGCCAGCAGCCAAGATCCAGGGAGCTCCTACAATGAGCAGTTCTTC.

This clonotype was recorded at least ten times. The chain links TRBV20-1 to TRBJ1-6, with D possibly TRBD1 on 5 matching bases. The CDR3 has 16 residues. The V and J ends lost 0 bases and 10 bases respectively, with 19 bases between them. CDR1 DFQATT and CDR2 SNEGSKA come from the germline V gene (reference sequence). The CDR3 spells CSARDFGTGRRSPLHF. DNA for the CDR3: TGCAGTGCTAGAGATTTTGGGACTGGGAGAAGATCACCCCTCCACTTT.

This clonotype was recorded many times. The chain uses TRBV7-3 and TRBJ2-1, with 7 positions matching TRBD2. The CDR3 is 15 amino acids. Germline values: CDR1 SGHTA, CDR2 FQGTGA. The V gene end was trimmed by 3 bases and the J gene end by 7 bases; junction bases not matched to a gene: 9. CDR3 sequence (DNA): TGTGCCAGCAGCTTGGGGAGGGCCATGGGAAATGAGCAGTTCTTC. Its translation: CASSLGRAMGNEQFF.

This clonotype was detected many times. This chain connects TRBV4-1 to TRBJ1-1, with D perhaps TRBD1 (6 bases). CDR3 length: 15 amino acids. V lost 0 bases, J lost 0 bases, and 8 bases lay in between. Per the germline V gene, CDR1 is MGHRA and CDR2 is YSYEKL. CDR3 DNA: TGCGCCAGCAGCCAAGATAAGGGGGTGAACACTGAAGCTTTCTTT. Translated, it gives CASSQDKGVNTEAFF.

This clonotype was observed at least ten times. The CDR3 DNA reads TGCAGTGCCCCCGACGCAGGGGGCGAGGAGACCCAGTACTTC. Translation gives CSAPDAGGEETQYF. The gene calls are TRBV20-1 and TRBJ2-5; 8 nucleotides line up with TRBD1. This CDR3 has 14 amino acids. Germline CDR1 and CDR2: DFQATT and SNEGSKA (reference sequence). Unmatched junction bases numbered 11, after V lost 6 bases and J lost 5 bases.

To note about this clonotype: One junction end does not reproduce the germline sequence, and a read error may be involved. The rearrangement uses TRBV29-1 and TRBJ1-1; possibly TRBD1 for D (6 bases). This CDR3 has 12 residues. CDR1 is SQVTM, CDR2 ANQGSEA, per germline. CDR3 region: CSVEGGVPEAFF. The CDR3 coding sequence is TGCAGCGTGGAAGGGGGGGTCCCTGAAGCTTTCTTT. Based on the CDR3 plus reference TRBV29-1 and TRBJ1-1, the full variable domain is SAVISQKPSRDICQRGTSLTIQCQVDSQVTMMFWYRQQPGQSLTLIATANQGSEATYESGFVIDKFPISRPNLTFSTLTVSNMSPEDSSIYLCSVEGGVPEAFFGQGTRLTVV.

The table lists this clonotype with many counts. The chain is built from TRBV6-2 or TRBV6-3 and TRBJ2-2; D gene unclear. Germline-derived CDR1 and CDR2 are MNHEY and SVGEGT. This CDR3 has 12 residues. The V and J ends lost 5 bases and 1 base respectively, with 2 bases between them. The CDR3 region is CASSQNTGELFF. In DNA form, the CDR3 reads TGTGCCAGCAGTCAGAACACCGGGGAGCTGTTTTTT.

Details on this clonotype: The junction differs from germline at one of its ends, possibly a read error. The V gene is TRBV4-3, the J gene TRBJ2-3; TRBD2 matches 8 bases. CDR3 length: 20 residues. CDR1 and CDR2 (germline): LGHNA, YSLEER. The CDR3 DNA follows: TGCGCCAGCAGCCAAGACCGGGGTGCGGGGGGTCTCGTTAGCACAGATACGCAGTGTTTT. Its translation is CASSQDRGAGGLVSTDTQCF.

The V gene is TRBV20-1, the J gene TRBJ1-1; D unclear. CDR3 size: 16 residues. Per germline, CDR1 DFQATT and CDR2 SNEGSKA (reference sequence). Trimming removed 3 bases at V and 2 bases at J, with 19 bases between. The CDR3 DNA is TGCAGTGCTAGGGTGGCGTCCAAAGTCAGTAACACTGAAGCTTTCTTT. Translated: CSARVASKVSNTEAFF.

There are a few counts of this clonotype. The chain links TRBV6-1 to TRBJ2-5; D is undetermined. The germline V gene encodes CDR1 MNHNS and CDR2 SASEGT. The V end lost 6 bases, the J end lost 7 bases, and 21 bases lay between the germline ends. The CDR3 is 15 residues long. CDR3 in amino acids: CASSRVDGPDRTQYF. The CDR3 DNA sequence: TGTGCCAGCAGCCGCGTCGACGGGCCCGATCGGACCCAGTACTTC.

This clonotype occurred many times. The rearrangement uses TRBV27 and TRBJ1-2, with TRBD1 as a possible D gene (6 bases). Trimming removed 7 bases from V and 4 bases from J, with 16 bases in between. The germline gives CDR1 MNHEY, CDR2 SMNVEV (reference sequence). This CDR3 comprises 14 residues. DNA for the CDR3: TGTGCCAGCAAACTGAGTGGGGGGCCCTATGGCTACACCTTC. Translating gives CASKLSGGPYGYTF.

The chain employs TRBV18 and TRBJ2-3; no reliable D call. Per germline, CDR1 KGHSH and CDR2 LQKENI. CDR3 length: 16 amino acids. Trimming took 2 bases from V and 2 from J, leaving 14 bases between them. CDR3 loop: CASSPRSWGFTDTQYF. In nucleotides, the CDR3 is TGTGCCAGCTCACCAAGGAGTTGGGGTTTCACAGATACGCAGTATTTT.

The table lists this clonotype with a few counts. V gene TRBV6-2 or TRBV6-3 combines with J gene TRBJ2-3; D is uncertain. CDR1 is MNHEY and CDR2 is SVGEGT in the germline V gene. V was cut by 5 bases and J by 2 bases, with 14 bases left in between. CDR3 size: 15 residues. CDR3 bases: TGTGCCAGCAGTAGCTACGGTACTTTCACAGATACGCAGTATTTT. It encodes CASSSYGTFTDTQYF.

V usage is TRBV7-2 and J usage is TRBJ2-7, with TRBD2 matching 10 bases. V dropped 1 base and J dropped 3; count of bases not matched to a gene: 3. Looked up from germline, CDR1 is SGHTA and CDR2 is FQGNSA. CDR3 length equals 15 residues. CDR3 bases: TGTGCCAGCAGCTTAGGTAGCGGGAGGCTCTACGAGCAGTACTTC. Translating gives CASSLGSGRLYEQYF.

Ten or more counts support this clonotype. The rearrangement uses TRBV6-1 and TRBJ2-2; 7 nucleotides line up with TRBD2. Germline assignment: CDR1 MNHNS and CDR2 SASEGT. The junction had 5 bases not matched to a gene; V was cut back by 1 base and J by 6 bases. The CDR3 contains 15 residues. CDR3 DNA sequence: TGTGCCAGCAGTGAAGAGAACGGGGGGTCCGGGGAGCTGTTTTTT. This translates into CASSEENGGSGELFF.

This clonotype has at least ten counts. The CDR3 region is CASSFRGRGTDTQYF. DNA of the CDR3: TGTGCCAGCAGCTTTCGCGGGAGGGGCACAGATACGCAGTATTTT. The genes are TRBV7-2 and TRBJ2-3, with TRBD2 matching over 9 bases. The CDR3 has 15 residues. Germline V CDR1 and CDR2: SGHTA, FQGNSA. J gave up 1 base and V 3 bases, and 2 bases lay outside the gene matches.

This clonotype was seen at least ten times. V and J are TRBV27 and TRBJ2-7; possibly TRBD1 for D (5 bases). The V end lost 6 bases, the J end lost 2 bases, and 17 bases lay between the germline ends. The germline gives CDR1 MNHEY, CDR2 SMNVEV (reference sequence). There are 15 residues in the CDR3. CDR3 bases: TGTGCCAGCAGGAATGGGGCAGGAGCGACCTACGAGCAGTACTTC. This sequence encodes CASRNGAGATYEQYF.

The chain joins TRBV4-2 to TRBJ2-3; D remains ambiguous. There are 12 residues in the CDR3. V lost 2 bases and J 6 bases, leaving 6 bases between the germline ends. In germline, CDR1 is LGHNA, CDR2 YNFKEQ. CDR3 sequence (DNA): TGTGCCAGCAGCCAATCACGGGATACGCAGTATTTT. This codes for CASSQSRDTQYF.

This clonotype was seen a few times. The CDR3 loop reads CASSLTLQETQYF. As DNA, the CDR3 is TGCGCCAGCAGCCTTACATTGCAAGAGACCCAGTACTTC. The chain recombines TRBV5-1 with TRBJ2-5; no clear D. The CDR3 is 13 amino acids. Germline-derived CDR1 and CDR2 are SGHRS and YFSETQ. The ends were cut back, 4 bases at V and 2 bases at J, with 9 bases in the middle. The variable domain in full, completed from reference TRBV5-1 and TRBJ2-5, reads KAGVTQTPRYLIKTRGQQVTLSCSPISGHRSVSWYQQTPGQGLQFLFEYFSETQRNKGNFPGRFSGRQFSNSRSEMNVSTLELGDSALYLCASSLTLQETQYFGPGTRLLVL.